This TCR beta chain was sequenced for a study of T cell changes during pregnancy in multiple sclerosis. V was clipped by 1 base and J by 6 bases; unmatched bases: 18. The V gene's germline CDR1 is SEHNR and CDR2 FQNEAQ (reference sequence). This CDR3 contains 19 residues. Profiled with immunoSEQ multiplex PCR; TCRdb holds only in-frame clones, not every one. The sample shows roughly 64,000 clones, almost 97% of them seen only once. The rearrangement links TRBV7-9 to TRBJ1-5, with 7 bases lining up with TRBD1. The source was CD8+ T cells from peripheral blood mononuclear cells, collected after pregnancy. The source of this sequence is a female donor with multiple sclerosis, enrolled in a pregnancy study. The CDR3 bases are TGTGCCAGCAGCTTAGTCCCTAGGGGGCCCGAGGGCAGGAGTCAGCCCCAGCATTTT. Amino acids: CASSLVPRGPEGRSQPQHF. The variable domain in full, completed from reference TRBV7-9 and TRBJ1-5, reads DTGVSQNPRHKITKRGQNVTFRCDPISEHNRLYWYRQTLGQGPEFLTYFQNEAQLEKSRLLSDRFSAERPKGSFSTLEIQRTEQGDSAMYLCASSLVPRGPEGRSQPQHFGDGTRLSIL.